The rows below give T cell receptor beta chains drawn from one sample of a study of T cell changes during pregnancy in multiple sclerosis. TCRdb's copy holds only in-frame clones and misses some; the assay was immunoSEQ multiplex PCR. Among more than 75,000 clones, roughly 93% were seen once, and the ten largest hold 1%. Sequenced material: peripheral blood, taken in the first trimester of pregnancy. The receptors shown here come from a female donor with multiple sclerosis, enrolled in a pregnancy study. Both conserved end residues are part of each CDR3. D genes are given only for firm matches. Clone size is stated in some rows and not others, as once, few, many or a class when expanded.

d_gene,j_gene,v_gene,abundance,CDR3aa,CDR3nt
TRBD1,TRBJ2-3,TRBV5-1,-,CASSPGQGQTDTQYF,TGCGCCAGCAGCCCGGGACAGGGCCAGACAGATACGCAGTATTTT
TRBD1,TRBJ1-5,TRBV28,-,CAETRDRVGPVFKMRPQHF,TGTGCCGAGACCCGGGACAGGGTCGGTCCCGTGTTCAAAATGCGGCCCCAGCATTTT
TRBD2,TRBJ2-3,TRBV6-1,-,CASSVAGERDTQYF,TGTGCCAGCAGTGTTGCGGGAGAAAGAGATACGCAGTATTTT
-,TRBJ1-1,TRBV6-5,-,CASSRGKGLNTEAFF,TGTGCCAGCTCTCGGGGAAAGGGTTTGAACACTGAAGCTTTCTTT
-,TRBJ2-5,TRBV6-5,-,CASSQTGAPEVTQYF,TGTGCCAGCAGTCAAACAGGTGCCCCAGAGGTGACCCAGTACTTC
-,TRBJ1-5,TRBV9,-,CASSVDPNSNQPQHF,TGTGCCAGCAGCGTAGACCCTAACAGCAATCAGCCCCAGCATTTT
-,TRBJ2-7,TRBV10-3,-,CAISVLPTDEQYF,TGTGCCATCAGTGTACTCCCCACCGACGAGCAGTACTTC
-,TRBJ2-3,TRBV2,-,CASSVWTSTDTQYF,TGTGCCAGCAGTGTGTGGACTAGCACAGATACGCAGTATTTT
TRBD1,TRBJ1-2,TRBV6-6,-,CAGRDRAIGGYTF,TGTGCCGGGCGGGACAGGGCCATAGGAGGCTACACCTTC
-,TRBJ1-5,TRBV19,-,CASSIDISADYSNQPQHF,TGTGCCAGTAGTATAGATATTTCGGCCGACTATAGCAATCAGCCCCAGCATTTT
TRBD1,TRBJ1-1,TRBV9,-,CASSGDSNTEAFF,TGTGCCAGCAGCGGGGACAGTAACACTGAAGCTTTCTTT
TRBD2,TRBJ2-1,TRBV27,-,CASSQGLVGSEQFF,TGTGCCAGCAGCCAGGGACTAGTAGGAAGTGAGCAGTTCTTC
-,TRBJ2-7,TRBV11-3,-,CASSLGTGEQYF,TGTGCCAGCAGCCTAGGGACGGGAGAGCAGTACTTC
TRBD2,TRBJ2-5,TRBV5-4,-,CASSLASGGQETQYF,TGTGCCAGCAGCTTGGCTAGCGGGGGACAAGAGACCCAGTACTTC
-,TRBJ2-1,TRBV27,-,CASRGRYNEQFF,TGTGCCAGCAGAGGCAGGTACAATGAGCAGTTCTTC
TRBD1,TRBJ2-7,TRBV5-1,-,CASSLGDRSYEQYF,TGCGCCAGCAGCTTGGGGGACAGAAGCTACGAGCAGTACTTC
-,TRBJ1-2,TRBV2,-,CASSGQSSNYGYTF,TGTGCCAGCAGTGGACAGAGCTCTAACTATGGCTACACCTTC
TRBD1,TRBJ2-6,TRBV27,-,CASSPRGGQSYSGANVLTF,TGTGCCAGCAGTCCCAGAGGGGGACAGAGTTACTCTGGGGCCAACGTCCTGACTTTC
-,TRBJ2-6,TRBV5-4,-,CASSLGHERTGANVLTF,TGTGCCAGCAGCTTGGGACACGAAAGGACTGGGGCCAACGTCCTGACTTTC
TRBD1,TRBJ2-1,TRBV6-4,few,CASSDGDRDYNEQFF,TGTGCCAGCAGTGACGGGGACAGGGACTACAATGAGCAGTTCTTC
TRBD1,TRBJ2-2,TRBV4-1,-,CASRYETGGTGELFF,TGCGCCAGCAGATATGAGACAGGGGGAACCGGGGAGCTGTTTTTT
-,TRBJ1-2,TRBV9,-,CASTFQGKGGYTF,TGTGCCAGCACCTTCCAGGGGAAGGGTGGCTACACCTTC
TRBD1,TRBJ2-3,TRBV5-1,once,CASSLDRGTDTQYF,TGCGCCAGCAGCCTGGACAGGGGTACAGATACGCAGTATTTT
-,TRBJ2-1,TRBV2,-,CASRGVSDEQFF,TGTGCCAGCAGAGGGGTATCTGATGAGCAGTTCTTC
TRBD1,TRBJ2-2,TRBV5-1,-,CASSIRGQAGELFF,TGCGCCAGCAGCATCAGAGGACAGGCCGGGGAGCTGTTTTTT
TRBD1,TRBJ2-7,TRBV27,-,CASSLTGTGAYEQYF,TGTGCCAGCAGTTTAACCGGGACAGGGGCCTACGAGCAGTACTTC
TRBD1,TRBJ1-5,TRBV27,-,CASSLSQGASQPQHF,TGTGCCAGCAGTTTAAGCCAGGGGGCTAGTCAGCCCCAGCATTTT